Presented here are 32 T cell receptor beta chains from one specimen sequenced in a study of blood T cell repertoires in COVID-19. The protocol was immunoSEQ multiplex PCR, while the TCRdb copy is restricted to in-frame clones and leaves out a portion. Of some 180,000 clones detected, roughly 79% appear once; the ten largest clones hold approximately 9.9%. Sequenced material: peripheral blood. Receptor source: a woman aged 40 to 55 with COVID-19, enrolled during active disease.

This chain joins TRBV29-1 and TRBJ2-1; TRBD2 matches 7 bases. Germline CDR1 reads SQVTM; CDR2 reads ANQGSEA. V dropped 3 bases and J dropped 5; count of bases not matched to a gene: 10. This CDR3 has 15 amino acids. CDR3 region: CSVDWRREWDNEQFF. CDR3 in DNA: TGCAGCGTTGATTGGAGGCGGGAGTGGGACAATGAGCAGTTCTTC.

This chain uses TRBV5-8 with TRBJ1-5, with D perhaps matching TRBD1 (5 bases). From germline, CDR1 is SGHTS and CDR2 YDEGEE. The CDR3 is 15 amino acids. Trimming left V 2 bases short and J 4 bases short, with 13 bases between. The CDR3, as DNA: TGTGCCAGCAGCTTTAATGGGGCTTTGAATCAGCCCCAGCATTTT. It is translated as CASSFNGALNQPQHF.

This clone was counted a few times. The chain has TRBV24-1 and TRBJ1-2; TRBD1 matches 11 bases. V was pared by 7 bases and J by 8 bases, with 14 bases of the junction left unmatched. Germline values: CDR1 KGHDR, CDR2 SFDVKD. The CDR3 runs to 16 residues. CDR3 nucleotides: TGTGCCACCAGCGCACTCACCGGGACAGGGGGTTGGGGCTACACCTTC. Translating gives CATSALTGTGGWGYTF.

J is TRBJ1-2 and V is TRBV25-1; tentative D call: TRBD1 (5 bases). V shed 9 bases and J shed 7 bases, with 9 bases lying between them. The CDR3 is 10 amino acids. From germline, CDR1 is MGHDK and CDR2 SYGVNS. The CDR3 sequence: CASQGGGYTF. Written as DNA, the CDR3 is TGTGCCAGTCAGGGTGGTGGCTACACCTTC.

CDR3 DNA: TGTGCCAGCAGCTTGGCGCAGGGTTGGCCCGAGCAGTACGTC. This gives the protein CASSLAQGWPEQYV. The chain uses TRBV5-6 and TRBJ2-7; D is possibly TRBD1 (5 bases). Germline lookup yields CDR1 SGHDT and CDR2 YYEEEE. The CDR3 is 14 residues long. The germline V and J ends were trimmed by 0 bases and 6 bases, with 13 bases remaining between them.

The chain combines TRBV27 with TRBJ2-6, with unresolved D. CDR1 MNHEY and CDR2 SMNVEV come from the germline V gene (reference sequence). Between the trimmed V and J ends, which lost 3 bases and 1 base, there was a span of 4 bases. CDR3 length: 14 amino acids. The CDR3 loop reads CASSFTSGANVLTF. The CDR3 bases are TGTGCCAGCAGTTTTACTTCTGGGGCCAACGTCCTGACTTTC.

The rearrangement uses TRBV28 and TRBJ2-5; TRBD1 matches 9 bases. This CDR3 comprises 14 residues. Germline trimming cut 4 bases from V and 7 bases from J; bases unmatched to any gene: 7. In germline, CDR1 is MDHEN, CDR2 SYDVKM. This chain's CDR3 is CASSWDGGQGTQYF. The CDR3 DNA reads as TGTGCCAGCAGTTGGGACGGGGGACAGGGGACCCAGTACTTC.

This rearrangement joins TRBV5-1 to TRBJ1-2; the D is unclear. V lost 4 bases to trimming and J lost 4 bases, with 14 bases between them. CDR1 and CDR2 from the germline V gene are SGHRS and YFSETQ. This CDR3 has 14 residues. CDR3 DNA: TGCGCCAGCAGCGACGGAGATCCTATCTATGGCTACACCTTC. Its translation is CASSDGDPIYGYTF.

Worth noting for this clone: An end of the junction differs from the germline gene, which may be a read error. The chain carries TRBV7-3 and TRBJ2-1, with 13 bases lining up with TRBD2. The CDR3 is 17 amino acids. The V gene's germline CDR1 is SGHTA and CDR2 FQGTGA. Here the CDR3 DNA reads TGTGCCAGCAGCATAACCGGGACTAGCGGGGCCTACAATGAGCAGTTCTTC. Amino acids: CASSITGTSGAYNEQFF.

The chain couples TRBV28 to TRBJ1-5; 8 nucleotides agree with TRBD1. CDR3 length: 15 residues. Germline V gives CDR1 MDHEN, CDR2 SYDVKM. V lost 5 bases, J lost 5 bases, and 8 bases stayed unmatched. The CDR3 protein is CASSPGGVRDQPQHF. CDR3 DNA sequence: TGTGCCAGCAGTCCAGGGGGCGTAAGGGATCAGCCCCAGCATTTT.

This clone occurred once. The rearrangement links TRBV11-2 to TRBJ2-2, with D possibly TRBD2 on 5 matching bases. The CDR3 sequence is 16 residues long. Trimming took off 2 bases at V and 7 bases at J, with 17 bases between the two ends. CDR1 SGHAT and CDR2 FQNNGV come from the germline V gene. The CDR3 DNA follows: TGTGCCAGCAGCTTATCCTCCGACTACGGTGGCGGGGAGCTGTTTTTT. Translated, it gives CASSLSSDYGGGELFF.

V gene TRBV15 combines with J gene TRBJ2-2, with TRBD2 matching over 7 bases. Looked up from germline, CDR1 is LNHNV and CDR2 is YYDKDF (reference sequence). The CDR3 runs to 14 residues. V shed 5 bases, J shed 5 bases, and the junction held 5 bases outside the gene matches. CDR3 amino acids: CATSAGVGTGELFF. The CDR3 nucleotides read TGTGCCACCAGCGCGGGAGTTGGGACCGGGGAGCTGTTTTTT. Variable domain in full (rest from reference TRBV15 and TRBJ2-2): DAMVIQNPRYQVTQFGKPVTLSCSQTLNHNVMYWYQQKSSQAPKLLFHYYDKDFNNEADTPDNFQSRRPNTSFCFLDIRSPGLGDTAMYLCATSAGVGTGELFFGEGSRLTVL.

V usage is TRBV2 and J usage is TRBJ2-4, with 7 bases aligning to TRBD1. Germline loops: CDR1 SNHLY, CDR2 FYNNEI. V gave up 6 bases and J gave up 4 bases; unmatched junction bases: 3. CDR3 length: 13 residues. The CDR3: CASRGTEKNIQYF. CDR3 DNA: TGTGCCAGCAGAGGGACAGAAAAAAACATTCAGTACTTC.

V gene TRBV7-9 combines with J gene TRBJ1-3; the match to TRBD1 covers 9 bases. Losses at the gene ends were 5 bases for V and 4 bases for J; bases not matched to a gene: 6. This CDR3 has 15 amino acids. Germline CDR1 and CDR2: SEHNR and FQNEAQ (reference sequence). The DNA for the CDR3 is TGTGCCAGCAGCCGGGACAGGGAAAGGGGAAACACCATATATTTT. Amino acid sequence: CASSRDRERGNTIYF. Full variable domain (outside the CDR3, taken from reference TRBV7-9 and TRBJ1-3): DTGVSQNPRHKITKRGQNVTFRCDPISEHNRLYWYRQTLGQGPEFLTYFQNEAQLEKSRLLSDRFSAERPKGSFSTLEIQRTEQGDSAMYLCASSRDRERGNTIYFGEGSWLTVV.

The DNA for the CDR3 is TGTGCCAGCAGCTTAAGCGGAACAGATACGCAGTATTTT. This gives the protein CASSLSGTDTQYF. This chain joins TRBV5-8 and TRBJ2-3, with a possible D match to TRBD2 (5 bases). This CDR3 region has 13 residues. V was clipped by 2 bases and J by 3 bases, with 7 bases between them. The germline V gene has CDR1 SGHTS and CDR2 YDEGEE. Looking up the rest from reference TRBV5-8 and TRBJ2-3 gives the full variable domain: EAGVTQSPTHLIKTRGQQATLRCSPISGHTSVYWYQQALGLGLQFLLWYDEGEERNRGNFPPRFSGRQFPNYSSELNVNALELEDSALYLCASSLSGTDTQYFGPGTRLTVL.

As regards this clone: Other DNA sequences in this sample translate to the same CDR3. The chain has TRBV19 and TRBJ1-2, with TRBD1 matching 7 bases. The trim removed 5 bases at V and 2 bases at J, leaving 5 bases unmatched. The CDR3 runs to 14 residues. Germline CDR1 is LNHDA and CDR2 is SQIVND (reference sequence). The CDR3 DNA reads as TGTGCCAGTAGTCCACAGGGGCCCAACTATGGCTACACCTTC. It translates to CASSPQGPNYGYTF.

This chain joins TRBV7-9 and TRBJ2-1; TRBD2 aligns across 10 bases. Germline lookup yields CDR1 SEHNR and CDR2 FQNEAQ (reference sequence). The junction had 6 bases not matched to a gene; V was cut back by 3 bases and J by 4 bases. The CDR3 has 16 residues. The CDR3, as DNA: TGTGCCAGCAGCTTCCATAGCGGGGGGTCATACAATGAGCAGTTCTTC. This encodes CASSFHSGGSYNEQFF.

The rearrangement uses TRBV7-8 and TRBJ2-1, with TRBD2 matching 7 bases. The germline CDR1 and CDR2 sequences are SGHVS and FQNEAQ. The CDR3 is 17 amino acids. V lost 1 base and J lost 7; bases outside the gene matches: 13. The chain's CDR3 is CASSLDFRTRFLNEQFF. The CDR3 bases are TGTGCCAGCAGCTTAGATTTTCGGACTAGGTTCTTGAATGAGCAGTTCTTC. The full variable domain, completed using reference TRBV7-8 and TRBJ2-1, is GAGVSQSPRYKVAKRGQDVALRCDPISGHVSLFWYQQALGQGPEFLTYFQNEAQLDKSGLPSDRFFAERPEGSVSTLKIQRTQQEDSAVYLCASSLDFRTRFLNEQFFGPGTRLTVL.

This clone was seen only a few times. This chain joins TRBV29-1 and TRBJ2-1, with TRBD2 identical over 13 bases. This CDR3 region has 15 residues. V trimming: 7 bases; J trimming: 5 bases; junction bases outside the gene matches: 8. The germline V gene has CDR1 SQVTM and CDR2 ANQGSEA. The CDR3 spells CSALAGTSGNNEQFF. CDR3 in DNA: TGCAGCGCGTTAGCCGGGACTAGCGGGAACAATGAGCAGTTCTTC.

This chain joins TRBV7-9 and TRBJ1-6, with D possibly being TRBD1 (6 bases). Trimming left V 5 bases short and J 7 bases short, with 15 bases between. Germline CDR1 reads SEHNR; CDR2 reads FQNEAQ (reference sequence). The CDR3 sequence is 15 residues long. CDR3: CASSPSTGGNSPLHF. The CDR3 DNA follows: TGTGCCAGCAGCCCCTCGACAGGAGGCAATTCACCCCTCCACTTT.

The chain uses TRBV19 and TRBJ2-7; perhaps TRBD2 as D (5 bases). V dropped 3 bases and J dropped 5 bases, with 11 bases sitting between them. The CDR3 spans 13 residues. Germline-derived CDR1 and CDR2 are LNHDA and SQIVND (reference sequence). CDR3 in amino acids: CASSISTGNEQYF. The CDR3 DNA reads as TGTGCCAGTAGTATTTCCACCGGGAACGAGCAGTACTTC.

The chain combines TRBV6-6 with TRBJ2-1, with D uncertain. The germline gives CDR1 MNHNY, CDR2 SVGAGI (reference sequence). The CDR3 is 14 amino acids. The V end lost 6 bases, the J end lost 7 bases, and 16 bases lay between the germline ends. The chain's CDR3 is CASRYRGSGNEQFF. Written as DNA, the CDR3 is TGTGCCAGCAGGTACCGAGGCTCCGGGAATGAGCAGTTCTTC.

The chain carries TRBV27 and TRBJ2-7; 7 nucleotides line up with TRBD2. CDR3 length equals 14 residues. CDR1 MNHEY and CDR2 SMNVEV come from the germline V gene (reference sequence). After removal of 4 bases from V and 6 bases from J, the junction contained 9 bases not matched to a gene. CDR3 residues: CASSSNQRGGEQYV. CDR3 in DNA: TGTGCCAGCAGTTCGAACCAGCGGGGTGGCGAGCAGTACGTC.

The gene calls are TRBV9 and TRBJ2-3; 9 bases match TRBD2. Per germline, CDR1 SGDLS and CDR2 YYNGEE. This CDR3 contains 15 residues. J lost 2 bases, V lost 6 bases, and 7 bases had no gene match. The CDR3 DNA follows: TGTGCCAGCACGGCGGGAGGGGAACTCACAGATACGCAGTATTTT. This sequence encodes CASTAGGELTDTQYF.

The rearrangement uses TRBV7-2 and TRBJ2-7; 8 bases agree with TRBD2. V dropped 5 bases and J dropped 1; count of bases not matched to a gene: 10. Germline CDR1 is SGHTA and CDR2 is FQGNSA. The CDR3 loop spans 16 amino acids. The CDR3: CASSPGGVGLSYEQYF. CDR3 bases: TGTGCCAGCAGCCCGGGGGGGGTCGGCCTATCCTACGAGCAGTACTTC.

CDR3 in amino acids: CASSYRQGASYTEAFF. CDR3 DNA sequence: TGTGCCAGCAGTTACAGACAGGGGGCGAGTTACACTGAAGCTTTCTTT. V is TRBV6-5 and J is TRBJ1-1, with 10 bases identical to TRBD1. V lost 2 bases and J lost 3; bases outside the gene matches: 6. The germline gives CDR1 MNHEY, CDR2 SVGAGI. The CDR3 runs 16 residues.

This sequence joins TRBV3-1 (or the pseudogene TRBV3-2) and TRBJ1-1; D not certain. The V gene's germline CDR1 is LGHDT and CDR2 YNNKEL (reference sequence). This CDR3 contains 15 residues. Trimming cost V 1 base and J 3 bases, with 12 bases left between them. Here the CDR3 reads CASSQGVAAYTEAFF. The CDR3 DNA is TGTGCCAGCAGCCAAGGGGTGGCGGCCTACACTGAAGCTTTCTTT.

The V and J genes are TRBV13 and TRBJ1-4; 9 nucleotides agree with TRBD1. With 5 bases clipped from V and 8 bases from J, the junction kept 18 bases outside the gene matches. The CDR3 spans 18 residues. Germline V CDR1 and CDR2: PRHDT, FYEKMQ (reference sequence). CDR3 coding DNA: TGTGCCAGCAGCACAGTGCCCCGAATAGGGACAGGGAACGAAAAACTGTTTTTT. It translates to CASSTVPRIGTGNEKLFF.

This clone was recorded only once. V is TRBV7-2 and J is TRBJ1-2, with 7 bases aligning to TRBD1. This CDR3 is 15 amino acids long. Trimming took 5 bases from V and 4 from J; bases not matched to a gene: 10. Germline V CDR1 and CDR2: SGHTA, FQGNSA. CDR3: CASSLPPGQIYGYTF. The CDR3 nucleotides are TGTGCCAGCAGCCTCCCCCCGGGACAGATCTATGGCTACACCTTC.

The CDR3 loop is CASSIGGGNGYTF. CDR3 in DNA: TGTGCCAGTAGTATTGGCGGGGGAAATGGCTACACCTTC. V is TRBV19 and J is TRBJ1-2, with D tentatively TRBD1 (5 bases). The CDR3 contains 13 residues. Germline V gene lookup returns CDR1 LNHDA and CDR2 SQIVND (reference sequence). The V and J ends lost 3 bases and 6 bases respectively, with 11 bases between them.

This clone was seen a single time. CDR3 bases: TGTGCCAGCAGCGCAAAACAGGGGGTGAACACTGAAGCTTTCTTT. Translating gives CASSAKQGVNTEAFF. The chain has TRBV9 and TRBJ1-1; 8 bases are shared with TRBD1. This CDR3 is 15 amino acids long. Unmatched junction bases numbered 4, after V lost 3 bases and J lost 0 bases. Germline CDR1 and CDR2: SGDLS and YYNGEE.

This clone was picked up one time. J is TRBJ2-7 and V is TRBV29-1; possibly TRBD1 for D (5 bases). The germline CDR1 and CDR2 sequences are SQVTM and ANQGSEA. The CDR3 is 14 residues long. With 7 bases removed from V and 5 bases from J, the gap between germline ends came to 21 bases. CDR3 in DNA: TGCAGCGCCGCCCCAACAGGTCTCGGAGACGAGCAGTACTTC. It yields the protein CSAAPTGLGDEQYF.